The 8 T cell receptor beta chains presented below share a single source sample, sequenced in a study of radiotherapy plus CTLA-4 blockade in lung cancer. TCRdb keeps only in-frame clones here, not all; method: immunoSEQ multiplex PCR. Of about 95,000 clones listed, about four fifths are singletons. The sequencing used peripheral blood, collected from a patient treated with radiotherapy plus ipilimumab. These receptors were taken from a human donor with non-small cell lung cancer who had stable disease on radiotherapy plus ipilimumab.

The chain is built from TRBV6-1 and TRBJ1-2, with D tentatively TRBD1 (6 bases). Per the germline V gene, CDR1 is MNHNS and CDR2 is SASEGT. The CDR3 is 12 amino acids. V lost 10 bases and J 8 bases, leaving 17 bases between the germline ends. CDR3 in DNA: TGTGCCACCACACAGGGAAGTGAAGGCTACACCTTC. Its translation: CATTQGSEGYTF.

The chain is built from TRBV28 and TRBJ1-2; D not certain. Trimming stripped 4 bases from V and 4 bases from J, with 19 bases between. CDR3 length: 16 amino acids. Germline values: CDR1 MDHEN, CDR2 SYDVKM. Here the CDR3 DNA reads TGTGCCAGCAGTTCCCCGCCCCCGGTCCCCACCTATGGCTACACCTTC. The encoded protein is CASSSPPPVPTYGYTF.

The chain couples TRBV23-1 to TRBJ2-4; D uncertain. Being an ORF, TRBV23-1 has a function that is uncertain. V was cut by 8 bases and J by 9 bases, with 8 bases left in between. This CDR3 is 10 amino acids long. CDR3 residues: CASGLGIQYF. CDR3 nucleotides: TGCGCCAGCGGTCTCGGCATTCAGTACTTC.

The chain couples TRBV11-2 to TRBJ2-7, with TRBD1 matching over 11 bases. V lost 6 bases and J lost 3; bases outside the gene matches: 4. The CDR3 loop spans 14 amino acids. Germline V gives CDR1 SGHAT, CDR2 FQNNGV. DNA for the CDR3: TGTGCCAGCAGACCCGGGACAGGGGGCTACGAGCAGTACTTC. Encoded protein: CASRPGTGGYEQYF. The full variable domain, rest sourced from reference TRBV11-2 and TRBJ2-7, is EAGVAQSPRYKIIEKRQSVAFWCNPISGHATLYWYQQILGQGPKLLIQFQNNGVVDDSQLPKDRFSAERLKGVDSTLKIQPAKLEDSAVYLCASRPGTGGYEQYFGPGTRLTVT.

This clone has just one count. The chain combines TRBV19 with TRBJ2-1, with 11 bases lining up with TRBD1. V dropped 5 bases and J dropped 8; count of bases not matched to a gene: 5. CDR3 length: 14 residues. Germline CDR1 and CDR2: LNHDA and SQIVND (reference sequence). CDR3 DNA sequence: TGTGCCAGTAGTTATCGGACAGGGGGCGATGAGCAGTTCTTC. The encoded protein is CASSYRTGGDEQFF.

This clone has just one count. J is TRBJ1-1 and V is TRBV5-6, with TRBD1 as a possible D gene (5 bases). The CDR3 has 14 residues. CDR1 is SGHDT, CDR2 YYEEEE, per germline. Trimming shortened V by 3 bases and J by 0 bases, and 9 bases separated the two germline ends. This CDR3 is CASSWGPLNTEAFF. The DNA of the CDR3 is TGTGCCAGCAGCTGGGGACCGTTGAACACTGAAGCTTTCTTT.

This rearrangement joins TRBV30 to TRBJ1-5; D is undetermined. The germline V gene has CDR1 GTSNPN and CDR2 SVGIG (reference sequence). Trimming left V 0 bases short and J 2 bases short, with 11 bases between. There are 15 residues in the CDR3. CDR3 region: CAWSVRGKGNQPQHF. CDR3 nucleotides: TGTGCCTGGAGTGTACGGGGAAAGGGCAATCAGCCCCAGCATTTT.

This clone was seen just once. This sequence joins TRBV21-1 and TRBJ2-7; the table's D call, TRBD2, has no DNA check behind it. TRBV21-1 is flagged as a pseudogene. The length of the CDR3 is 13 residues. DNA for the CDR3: TGTGCCAGCAGCAACCGCCGGCCTAGCGTCATGTACTTC. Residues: CASSNRRPSVMYF.